The 15 T cell receptor beta chains given below trace back to one sample, sequenced in a study of shared clonotypes between healthy human individuals. Data came from immunoSEQ multiplex PCR; TCRdb stores just in-frame clones and leaves some out. The sample includes hundreds of thousands of clones, approximately 92% of them seen just once. Positive CCR7 selection of CD45RO-negative cells yielded the naive CD8 cells, and terminally differentiated effector memory CD45RA+ cells were excluded. The sequencing input was naive CD8+ T cells sorted from blood. Every receptor here comes from a man aged 25-45 years in good health.

This clone showed up just a few times. The rearrangement uses TRBV27 and TRBJ2-1; 10 bases are shared with TRBD1. Per germline, CDR1 MNHEY and CDR2 SMNVEV (reference sequence). This CDR3 spans 17 amino acids. The junction had 14 bases not matched to a gene; V was cut back by 4 bases and J by 8 bases. The CDR3 loop is CASSWGAWDRGGDEQFF. In DNA form, the CDR3 reads TGTGCCAGCAGTTGGGGCGCCTGGGACAGGGGTGGCGATGAGCAGTTCTTC.

The chain uses TRBV10-3 and TRBJ2-4; no clear D. The germline V gene has CDR1 ENHRY and CDR2 SYGVKD. Trimming took 0 bases from V and 6 from J, leaving 9 bases between them. This CDR3 has 14 residues. The CDR3 nucleotides read TGTGCCATCAGTGAGTCGGAGCTGGTAAACATTCAGTACTTC. Protein sequence: CAISESELVNIQYF.

The chain joins TRBV27 to TRBJ2-7, with TRBD1 matching over 11 bases. The CDR3 sequence is 16 residues long. Unmatched junction bases numbered 10, after V lost 5 bases and J lost 4 bases. Per germline, CDR1 MNHEY and CDR2 SMNVEV (reference sequence). CDR3 DNA: TGTGCCAGCAGTATAGGGCTCGGGACAGGGGGTTACGAGCAGTACTTC. Residues: CASSIGLGTGGYEQYF.

The chain is built from TRBV18 and TRBJ2-5; no clear D gene. Trimming shortened V by 2 bases and J by 2 bases, and 15 bases separated the two germline ends. This CDR3 comprises 16 residues. Germline assignment: CDR1 KGHSH and CDR2 LQKENI. CDR3: CASSPLNGPEQETQYF. The CDR3 region has the DNA TGTGCCAGCTCACCATTGAACGGCCCAGAGCAAGAGACCCAGTACTTC. The full variable domain, with the rest looked up from reference TRBV18 and TRBJ2-5, is NAGVMQNPRHLVRRRGQEARLRCSPMKGHSHVYWYRQLPEEGLKFMVYLQKENIIDESGMPKERFSAEFPKEGPSILRIQQVVRGDSAAYFCASSPLNGPEQETQYFGPGTRLLVL.

The chain uses TRBV4-1 and TRBJ2-6; the D gene is possibly TRBD2 (5 bases). Looked up from germline, CDR1 is MGHRA and CDR2 is YSYEKL. V lost 5 bases, J lost 0 bases, and 11 bases lay in between. The CDR3 totals 16 residues. In nucleotides, the CDR3 is TGCGCCAGCAGCTTATCGGGGTACTCTGGGGCCAACGTCCTGACTTTC. Translating gives CASSLSGYSGANVLTF.

The CDR3 sequence: CAWSVFTGGGDTEAFF. The CDR3 coding sequence is TGTGCCTGGAGTGTCTTTACAGGGGGAGGGGACACTGAAGCTTTCTTT. V and J are TRBV30 and TRBJ1-1; the match to TRBD1 covers 8 bases. Germline V CDR1 and CDR2: GTSNPN, SVGIG (reference sequence). This CDR3 has 16 residues. The V gene end was trimmed by 0 bases and the J gene end by 3 bases; junction bases not matched to a gene: 9.

Notes on this clone: Other DNA sequences in the same sample also yield this CDR3. This chain connects TRBV27 to TRBJ1-2; D remains unclear. Germline CDR1 and CDR2: MNHEY and SMNVEV (reference sequence). V lost 3 bases and J lost 0, with 5 bases in between. The CDR3 runs to 13 residues. This CDR3 reads CASSFGSNYGYTF. CDR3 coding DNA: TGTGCCAGCAGTTTCGGGTCTAACTATGGCTACACCTTC.

This sequence joins TRBV2 and TRBJ2-2; D may be TRBD1 (6 bases). CDR1 is SNHLY, CDR2 FYNNEI, per germline. V was shortened by 2 bases and J by 2 bases, with 21 bases between the two germline ends. CDR3 length: 19 residues. The DNA for the CDR3 is TGTGCCAGCAGTGAACCCCGGGCAGGGGCGGGTCAAAACACCGGGGAGCTGTTTTTT. Amino acids: CASSEPRAGAGQNTGELFF.

The chain has TRBV6-5 and TRBJ1-3; 7 nucleotides match TRBD1. Germline assignment: CDR1 MNHEY and CDR2 SVGAGI. The CDR3 runs 16 residues. V shed 0 bases and J 3 bases; nucleotides not matched to a gene: 5. The CDR3 spells CASSYSKGDSGNTIYF. The CDR3, as DNA: TGTGCCAGCAGTTACTCGAAGGGGGACAGTGGAAACACCATATATTTT.

The rearrangement uses TRBV6-1 and TRBJ2-7, with 9 bases identical to TRBD1. Unmatched junction bases numbered 8, after V lost 6 bases and J lost 5 bases. CDR1 and CDR2 from the germline V gene are MNHNS and SASEGT. There are 14 residues in the CDR3. The DNA of the CDR3 is TGTGCCAGCAGCACCGGGACAGGGCGCCACGAGCAGTACTTC. Amino acids: CASSTGTGRHEQYF.

The chain couples TRBV27 to TRBJ1-1; D might be TRBD1 (6 bases). Deletions cut 3 bases from V and 8 bases from J, with 31 bases between. The CDR3 extends over 19 amino acids. The germline gives CDR1 MNHEY, CDR2 SMNVEV (reference sequence). The CDR3 DNA follows: TGTGCCAGCAGTTTCATTAAATCGACAGGTATCTTACCCGAATGGGAAGCTTTCTTT. This translates into CASSFIKSTGILPEWEAFF.

This clone was detected a few times. The rearrangement joins TRBV7-2 to TRBJ2-4; TRBD1 aligns across 10 bases. The CDR3 has 19 residues. Germline CDR1 reads SGHTA; CDR2 reads FQGNSA. Trimming took 4 bases from V and 7 from J; bases not matched to a gene: 19. The CDR3 here is CASSSQGTGDTLGYNIQYF. The CDR3 bases are TGTGCCAGCAGCTCACAAGGGACAGGGGACACCTTGGGGTACAACATTCAGTACTTC.

The gene calls are TRBV19 and TRBJ2-5, with D unresolved. Germline loops: CDR1 LNHDA, CDR2 SQIVND (reference sequence). CDR3 size: 12 residues. V lost 6 bases and J lost 1, with 6 bases in between. CDR3 coding DNA: TGTGCCAGTAGGGGATCCCAAGAGACCCAGTACTTC. This sequence encodes CASRGSQETQYF.

This clone was recorded only once. CDR3 loop: CASVPVIGTRKTQYF. The CDR3 nucleotides read TGTGCCAGCGTGCCGGTAATCGGGACACGAAAGACCCAGTACTTC. This chain uses TRBV2 with TRBJ2-5, with D maybe TRBD1 (6 bases). The CDR3 totals 15 residues. The ends were cut back, 8 bases at V and 6 bases at J, with 22 bases in the middle. The germline CDR1 and CDR2 sequences are SNHLY and FYNNEI.

The gene calls are TRBV5-3 and TRBJ2-6; D not certain. TRBV5-3 is an ORF; its function is uncertain. The CDR3 length is 15 residues. V lost 5 bases and J 10 bases, leaving 19 bases between the germline ends. This chain's CDR3 is CARSLVNKVGNVLTF. In nucleotides, the CDR3 is TGTGCCAGAAGTCTGGTGAACAAAGTCGGGAACGTCCTGACTTTC.